This TCR beta chain was sequenced during a study of T-cell reconstitution after alpha-beta-depleted transplantation in children. Study-level points and caveats: Several hundred expanded graft clones reportedly supplied alpha-beta T cells about two months after transplant. After one year, T-cell counts and TCRbeta diversity mostly came from new T cells.

V dropped 5 bases and J dropped 4; count of bases not matched to a gene: 2. This CDR3 region has 14 residues. Germline CDR1 MNHEY, CDR2 SMNVEV (reference sequence). Unique molecular identifiers were incorporated into the prepared TCRbeta library. TCRdb passed the PCR reads through MiXCR, listing each CDR3 protein once. This table holds 450,000 to 600,000 distinct CDR3 sequences, approximately 13% found once. This clonotype appeared once. Its specificity is unknown. The J gene is TRBJ2-3, the V gene TRBV27, with 11 bases aligning to TRBD2. The sample consisted of PBMCs, mostly from graft donor cells, taken 360 days after TCRalphabeta/CD19-depleted stem cell transplant. The receptor comes from a male patient between 10 and 17 years old who had a stem cell transplant for acute myeloid leukemia, so the T cells may come from the graft donor. The CDR3 coding sequence is TGTGCCAGCAGTATACTAGCGGGAGCAGATACGCAGTATTTT. Protein: CASSILAGADTQYF.